A single sample is the source of the 23 T cell receptor beta chains below, sequenced in a study of CD4 T cells in relation to SARS-CoV-2 and coronaviruses (dated by TCRdb to the early 2020s). The antigens for these receptors are not known. The method behind the library was the immunoSEQ multiplex PCR assay. The table comes from immuneACCESS by way of TCRdb, which keeps in-frame sequences with V and J called. Part of the clones is missing from these tables; in studies checked, under half for an unresolved V gene and the rest for unknown reasons. The sample has some 21,000 clones on record, around 72% of them singletons. The ten largest clonotypes hold about 12% of the sample. CD4+ T cells from unexposed donors were collected before the COVID-19 pandemic (2011-2018). After roughly 11 days of culture, CD4+ T cells were isolated with the EasySep CD4+ T cell isolation kit. The sequenced sample was CD4+ T cells from PBMCs, cultured in vitro. These receptors originate from a human donor in good health.

This sequence joins TRBV20-1 and TRBJ2-1; TRBD1 matches at 7 bases. The CDR3 is 16 residues long. Trimming cost V 3 bases and J 2 bases; bases outside gene matches: 10. CDR1 DFQATT and CDR2 SNEGSKA come from the germline V gene (reference sequence). CDR3 sequence reads: CSASGSTGDPYNEQFF. The DNA of the CDR3 is TGCAGTGCTAGTGGTTCAACAGGGGACCCCTACAATGAGCAGTTCTTC.

This chain links TRBV5-1 with TRBJ1-1; the D is unclear. The germline CDR1 and CDR2 sequences are SGHRS and YFSETQ. The CDR3 runs to 14 residues. The V end was cut by 3 bases, the J end by 6 bases, with 15 bases between. This CDR3 is CASSSAGDAAEAFF. Here the CDR3 DNA reads TGCGCCAGCAGCTCTGCGGGCGACGCGGCTGAAGCTTTCTTT.

The V call is TRBV3-1 (or the pseudogene TRBV3-2), the J call TRBJ2-2, with TRBD2 matching 9 bases. The CDR3 has 16 amino acids. V trimming: 6 bases; J trimming: 5 bases; junction bases outside the gene matches: 10. Germline CDR1 is LGHDT and CDR2 is YNNKEL (reference sequence). CDR3 in DNA: TGTGCCAGCAGTCCCCGGGCCCTAGCGGGAACCGGGGAGCTGTTTTTT. As protein: CASSPRALAGTGELFF.

The chain combines TRBV4-2 with TRBJ2-3, with D unresolved. CDR3 length: 12 amino acids. V shed 0 bases and J shed 2 bases, with 0 bases lying between them. From germline, CDR1 is LGHNA and CDR2 YNFKEQ. CDR3 DNA sequence: TGTGCCAGCAGCCAAGACACAGATACGCAGTATTTT. This sequence encodes CASSQDTDTQYF.

This rearrangement joins TRBV6-1 to TRBJ1-1; D may be TRBD1 (6 bases). The length of the CDR3 is 14 residues. Trimming removed 3 bases at V and 8 bases at J, with 16 bases between. CDR1 and CDR2 from the germline V gene are MNHNS and SASEGT. The chain's CDR3 is CASSEGLRQAEAFF. In DNA form, the CDR3 reads TGTGCCAGCAGTGAGGGGTTGCGACAGGCGGAAGCTTTCTTT.

The rearrangement joins TRBV19 to TRBJ1-1, with unresolved D. Germline CDR1 and CDR2: LNHDA and SQIVND (reference sequence). The length of the CDR3 is 14 residues. The ends were cut back, 5 bases at V and 5 bases at J, with 15 bases in the middle. The CDR3, as DNA: TGTGCCAGTAGTCCCCCCCTTTTTCCTACTGAAGCTTTCTTT. This gives the protein CASSPPLFPTEAFF.

The rearrangement uses TRBV5-1 and TRBJ2-3; TRBD2 aligns across 11 bases. The germline gives CDR1 SGHRS, CDR2 YFSETQ. V shed 2 bases and J 6 bases; nucleotides not matched to a gene: 5. The CDR3 covers 15 residues. The CDR3 region has the DNA TGCGCCAGCAGCTTACTAGCGGGAGAGTCCGATACGCAGTATTTT. Translated, it gives CASSLLAGESDTQYF.

V usage is TRBV3-1 (or the pseudogene TRBV3-2) and J usage is TRBJ1-5; D remains ambiguous. This CDR3 contains 12 residues. Looked up from germline, CDR1 is LGHDT and CDR2 is YNNKEL (reference sequence). V was cut by 0 bases and J by 9 bases, with 6 bases left in between. The CDR3: CASSQDQRPQHF. The CDR3 bases are TGTGCCAGCAGCCAAGATCAACGGCCCCAGCATTTT.

The rearrangement joins TRBV6-2 or TRBV6-3 to TRBJ2-1, with 9 bases lining up with TRBD2. V lost 2 bases, J lost 4 bases, and 6 bases stayed unmatched. Germline assignment: CDR1 MNHEY and CDR2 SVGEGT. This CDR3 is built from 16 residues. The CDR3 DNA sequence: TGTGCCAGCAGTTACATGTCTAGCGGGGTATACAATGAGCAGTTCTTC. The encoded protein is CASSYMSSGVYNEQFF.

CDR3 nucleotide sequence: TGTGCCAGCAGCTCCGCTGGGACGGCAGCCTACGAGCAGTACTTC. The encoded protein is CASSSAGTAAYEQYF. The rearrangement joins TRBV6-5 to TRBJ2-7; D may match TRBD1 or TRBD2 (5 bases each). Germline V CDR1 and CDR2: MNHEY, SVGAGI. The CDR3 loop spans 15 amino acids. V was shortened by 6 bases and J by 2 bases, with 17 bases between the two germline ends.

This clone was observed once. The gene calls are TRBV30 and TRBJ2-6, with unresolved D. The CDR3 spans 15 residues. Germline CDR1 reads GTSNPN; CDR2 reads SVGIG (reference sequence). V lost 2 bases, J lost 1 base, and 9 bases lay in between. The CDR3 region is CAWSPLASGANVLTF. Written as DNA, the CDR3 is TGTGCCTGGAGTCCACTCGCGTCTGGGGCCAACGTCCTGACTTTC.

The chain joins TRBV5-8 to TRBJ2-2; 9 positions match TRBD1. Germline V gene lookup returns CDR1 SGHTS and CDR2 YDEGEE. The CDR3 covers 16 residues. The junction had 10 bases not matched to a gene; V was cut back by 6 bases and J by 4 bases. CDR3 region: CASTPGDRASTGELFF. The CDR3 bases are TGTGCCAGCACCCCGGGGGACAGGGCTTCCACCGGGGAGCTGTTTTTT. The full variable domain, with the rest looked up from reference TRBV5-8 and TRBJ2-2, is EAGVTQSPTHLIKTRGQQATLRCSPISGHTSVYWYQQALGLGLQFLLWYDEGEERNRGNFPPRFSGRQFPNYSSELNVNALELEDSALYLCASTPGDRASTGELFFGEGSRLTVL.

J is TRBJ2-2 and V is TRBV4-1, with 11 bases matching TRBD2. The CDR3 loop spans 18 amino acids. Germline CDR1 reads MGHRA; CDR2 reads YSYEKL. V lost 2 bases to trimming and J lost 7 bases; unmatched junction nucleotides: 12. The CDR3 sequence: CASSQRGLAGGTGGELFF. The DNA for the CDR3 is TGCGCCAGCAGCCAAAGGGGGCTAGCGGGGGGAACGGGCGGGGAGCTGTTTTTT.

The V gene is TRBV28, the J gene TRBJ1-2; TRBD1 matches 8 bases. The germline gives CDR1 MDHEN, CDR2 SYDVKM. The V segment lost 5 bases and the J segment 5 bases; nucleotides outside the gene matches: 10. The CDR3 sequence is 15 residues long. The CDR3 region is CASSQTGQGLYGYTF. The CDR3 DNA reads TGTGCCAGCAGTCAAACCGGACAGGGTCTATATGGCTACACCTTC.

The CDR3 sequence is CASRRTELTYEQYF. The CDR3 nucleotides read TGCGCCAGCCGGCGGACAGAACTCACCTACGAGCAGTACTTC. The J gene is TRBJ2-7, the V gene TRBV5-1; D is possibly TRBD1 (6 bases). CDR1 and CDR2 (germline): SGHRS, YFSETQ. The CDR3 has 14 amino acids. V was cut by 7 bases and J by 2 bases, with 16 bases left in between.

This sequence joins TRBV5-1 and TRBJ1-1; D is unresolved. V was cut by 0 bases and J by 3 bases, with 9 bases left in between. The CDR3 runs to 14 residues. Germline lookup yields CDR1 SGHRS and CDR2 YFSETQ. The DNA for the CDR3 is TGCGCCAGCAGCTTGGGGGCCATGGACACTGAAGCTTTCTTT. Translating gives CASSLGAMDTEAFF.

Concerning this clone itself: The junction does not match germline at one end; this may be a read error. The V gene is TRBV10-1, the J gene TRBJ2-3, with 9 bases lining up with TRBD1. Germline CDR1 is WNHNN and CDR2 is SYGVQD (reference sequence). The CDR3 sequence is 13 residues long. In nucleotides, the CDR3 is TGCGCCAGCAGTCAGTCACAGGGGGCTACGCAGTATTTT. Translation gives CASSQSQGATQYF.

V is TRBV7-6 and J is TRBJ2-6, with 10 bases that match TRBD1. The CDR3 runs 19 residues. Germline CDR1 reads SGHVS; CDR2 reads FNYEAQ. V was pared by 0 bases and J by 4 bases, with 9 bases of the junction left unmatched. This CDR3 is CASSLAVRQGAQGANVLTF. The CDR3 region has the DNA TGTGCCAGCAGCTTAGCGGTCAGACAGGGGGCGCAAGGGGCCAACGTCCTGACTTTC.

This chain connects TRBV5-1 to TRBJ2-1; 7 bases map to TRBD2. In germline, CDR1 is SGHRS, CDR2 YFSETQ. The CDR3 runs 15 residues. The V segment lost 3 bases and the J segment 8 bases; nucleotides outside the gene matches: 11. CDR3 in amino acids: CASSSHGRERYEQFF. The CDR3, as DNA: TGCGCCAGCAGCTCCCACGGGCGGGAGAGATATGAGCAGTTCTTC.

The rearrangement joins TRBV19 to TRBJ1-2; D remains unclear. The ends were cut back, 4 bases at V and 8 bases at J, with 14 bases in the middle. The CDR3 consists of 13 residues. The germline V gene encodes CDR1 LNHDA and CDR2 SQIVND (reference sequence). The CDR3 DNA reads as TGTGCCAGTAGTAATCGAGCCGCGCGGGGCTACACCTTC. Residues: CASSNRAARGYTF.

The chain links TRBV2 to TRBJ2-1; 12 bases map to TRBD2. The germline V gene has CDR1 SNHLY and CDR2 FYNNEI. This CDR3 has 15 amino acids. The V and J ends lost 7 bases and 5 bases, in that order; junction bases with no gene match: 6. The CDR3 bases are TGTGCCAGCACCCGACTAGCGGGAGTAAACAATGAGCAGTTCTTC. Translating it yields CASTRLAGVNNEQFF.

This chain links TRBV25-1 with TRBJ2-3, with D perhaps being TRBD1 or TRBD2 (6 bases each). Germline V CDR1 and CDR2: MGHDK, SYGVNS. With 3 bases removed from V and 2 bases from J, the gap between germline ends came to 15 bases. This CDR3 has 16 residues. For the CDR3, the DNA is TGTGCCAGCAGTGATTCGGGGGCAAAAGTCACAGATACGCAGTATTTT. Residues: CASSDSGAKVTDTQYF.

This clone appeared a few times. The V call is TRBV6-6, the J call TRBJ1-1, with 8 bases matching TRBD1. Trimming removed 10 bases from V and 4 bases from J; junction bases left unmatched: 8. Germline CDR1 reads MNHNY; CDR2 reads SVGAGI (reference sequence). CDR3 length: 13 amino acids. CDR3 nucleotide sequence: TGTGCCACAGGGGGCCAGGAGACCACTGAAGCTTTCTTT. Its translation is CATGGQETTEAFF.